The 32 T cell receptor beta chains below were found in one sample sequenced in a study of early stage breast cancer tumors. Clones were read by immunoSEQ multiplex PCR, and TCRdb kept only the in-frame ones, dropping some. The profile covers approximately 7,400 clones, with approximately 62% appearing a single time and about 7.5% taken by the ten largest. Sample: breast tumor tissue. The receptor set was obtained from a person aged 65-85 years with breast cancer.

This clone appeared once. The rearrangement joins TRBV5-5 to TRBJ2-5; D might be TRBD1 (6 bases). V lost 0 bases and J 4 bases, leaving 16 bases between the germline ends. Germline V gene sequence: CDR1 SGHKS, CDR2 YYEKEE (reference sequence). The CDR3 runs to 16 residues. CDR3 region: CASSLAGSGVRETQYF. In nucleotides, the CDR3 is TGTGCCAGCAGCTTGGCAGGGTCAGGGGTGAGAGAGACCCAGTACTTC.

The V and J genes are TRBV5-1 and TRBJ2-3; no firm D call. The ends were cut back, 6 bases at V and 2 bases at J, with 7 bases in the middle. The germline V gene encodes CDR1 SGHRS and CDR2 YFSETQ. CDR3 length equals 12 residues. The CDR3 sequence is CASKRDTDTQYF. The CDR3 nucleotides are TGCGCCAGCAAGCGCGACACAGATACGCAGTATTTT.

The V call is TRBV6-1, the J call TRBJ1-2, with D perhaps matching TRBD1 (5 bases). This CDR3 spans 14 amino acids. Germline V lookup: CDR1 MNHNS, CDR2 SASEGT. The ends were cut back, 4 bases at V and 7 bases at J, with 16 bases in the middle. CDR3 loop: CASSGGPQVSGYTF. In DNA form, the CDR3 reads TGTGCCAGCAGTGGGGGTCCACAGGTCTCTGGCTACACCTTC.

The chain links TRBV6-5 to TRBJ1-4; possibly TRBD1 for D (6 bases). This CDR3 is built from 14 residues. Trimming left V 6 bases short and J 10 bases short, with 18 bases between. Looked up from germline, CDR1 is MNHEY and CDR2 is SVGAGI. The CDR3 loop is CASRNRAGGGKLFF. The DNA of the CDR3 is TGTGCCAGCAGAAACAGGGCGGGTGGCGGAAAACTGTTTTTT.

The CDR3 bases are TGTGCCAGCTCACAGGAGAGCTTCTATGGCTACACCTTC. Amino acid sequence: CASSQESFYGYTF. The chain recombines TRBV18 with TRBJ1-2, with D unresolved. The CDR3 has 13 amino acids. The germline V gene encodes CDR1 KGHSH and CDR2 LQKENI. Trimming took off 4 bases at V and 4 bases at J, with 10 bases between the two ends.

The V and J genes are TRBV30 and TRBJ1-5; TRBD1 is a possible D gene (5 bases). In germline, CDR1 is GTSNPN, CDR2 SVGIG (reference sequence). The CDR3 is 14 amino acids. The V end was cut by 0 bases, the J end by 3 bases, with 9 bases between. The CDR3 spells CAWSVGQLNQPQHF. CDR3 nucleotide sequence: TGTGCCTGGAGTGTTGGACAACTCAATCAGCCCCAGCATTTT.

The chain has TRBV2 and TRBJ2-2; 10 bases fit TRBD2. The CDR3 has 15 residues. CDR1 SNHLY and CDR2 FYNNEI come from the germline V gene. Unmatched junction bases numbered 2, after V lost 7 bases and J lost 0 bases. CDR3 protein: CASTTSGANTGELFF. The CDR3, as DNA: TGTGCCAGCACTACTAGCGGGGCGAACACCGGGGAGCTGTTTTTT.

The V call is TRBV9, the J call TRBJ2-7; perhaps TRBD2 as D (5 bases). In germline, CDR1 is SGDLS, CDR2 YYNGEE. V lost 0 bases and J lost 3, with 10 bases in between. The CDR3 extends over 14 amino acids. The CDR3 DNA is TGTGCCAGCAGCGTAGGATTAGCGAGCTACGAGCAGTACTTC. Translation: CASSVGLASYEQYF.

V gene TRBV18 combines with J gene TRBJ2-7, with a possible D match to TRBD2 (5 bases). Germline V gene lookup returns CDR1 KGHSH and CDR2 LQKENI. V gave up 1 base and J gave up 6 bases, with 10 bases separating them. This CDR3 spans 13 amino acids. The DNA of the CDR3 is TGTGCCAGCTCACCACAAGACGGGGTCGAGCAGTACTTC. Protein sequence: CASSPQDGVEQYF.

CDR3 sequence (DNA): TGTGCCAGCAGCCCCAGGGGCGGGGGACTGACCTACGAGCAGTACTTC. Translating it yields CASSPRGGGLTYEQYF. This chain connects TRBV5-5 to TRBJ2-7; D possibly corresponds to TRBD2 (7 bases). There are 16 residues in the CDR3. Germline-derived CDR1 and CDR2 are SGHKS and YYEKEE (reference sequence). Trimming removed 4 bases at V and 2 bases at J, with 19 bases between. The full variable domain, completed using reference TRBV5-5 and TRBJ2-7, is DAGVTQSPTHLIKTRGQQVTLRCSPISGHKSVSWYQQVLGQGPQFIFQYYEKEERGRGNFPDRFSARQFPNYSSELNVNALLLGDSALYLCASSPRGGGLTYEQYFGPGTRLTVT.

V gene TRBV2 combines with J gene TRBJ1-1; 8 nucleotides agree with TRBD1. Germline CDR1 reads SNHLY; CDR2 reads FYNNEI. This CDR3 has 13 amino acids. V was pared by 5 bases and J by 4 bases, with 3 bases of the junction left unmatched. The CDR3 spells CASSYTGGTEAFF. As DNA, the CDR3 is TGTGCCAGCAGTTATACAGGGGGCACTGAAGCTTTCTTT.

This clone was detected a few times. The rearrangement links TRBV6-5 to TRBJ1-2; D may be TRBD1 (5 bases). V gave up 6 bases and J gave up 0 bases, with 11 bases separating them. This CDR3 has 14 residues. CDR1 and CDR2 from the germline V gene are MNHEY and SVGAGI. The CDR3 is CASSPQVANYGYTF. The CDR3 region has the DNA TGTGCCAGCAGCCCACAGGTAGCTAACTATGGCTACACCTTC.

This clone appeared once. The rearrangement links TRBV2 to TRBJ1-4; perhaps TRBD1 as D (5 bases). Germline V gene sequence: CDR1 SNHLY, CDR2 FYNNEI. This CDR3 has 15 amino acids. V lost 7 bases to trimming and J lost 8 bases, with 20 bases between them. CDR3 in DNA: TGTGCCAGCACCCTGGGGGGTCGGGCAGGGGAAAAACTGTTTTTT. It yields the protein CASTLGGRAGEKLFF.

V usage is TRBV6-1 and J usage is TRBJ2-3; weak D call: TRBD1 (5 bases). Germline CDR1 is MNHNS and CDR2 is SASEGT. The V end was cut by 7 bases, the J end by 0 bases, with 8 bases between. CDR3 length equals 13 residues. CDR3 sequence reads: CASIGHSTDTQYF. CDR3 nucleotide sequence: TGTGCCAGCATAGGACATAGCACAGATACGCAGTATTTT.

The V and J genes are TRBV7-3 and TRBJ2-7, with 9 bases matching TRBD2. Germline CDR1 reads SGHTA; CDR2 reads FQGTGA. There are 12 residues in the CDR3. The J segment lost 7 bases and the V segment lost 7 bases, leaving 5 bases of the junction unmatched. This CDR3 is CASTGLAIEQYF. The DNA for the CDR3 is TGTGCCAGCACTGGACTAGCGATAGAGCAGTACTTC.

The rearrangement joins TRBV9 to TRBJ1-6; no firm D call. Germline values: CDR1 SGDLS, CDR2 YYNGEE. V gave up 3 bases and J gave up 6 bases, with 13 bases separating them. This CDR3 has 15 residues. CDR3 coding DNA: TGTGCCAGCAGCGCCGCGGGAGGAGCTAATTCACCCCTCCACTTT. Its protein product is CASSAAGGANSPLHF.

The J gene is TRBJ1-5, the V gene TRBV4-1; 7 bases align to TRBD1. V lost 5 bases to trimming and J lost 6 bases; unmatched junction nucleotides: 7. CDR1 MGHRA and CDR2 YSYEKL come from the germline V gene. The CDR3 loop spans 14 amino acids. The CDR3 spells CASSENRGSQPQHF. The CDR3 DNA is TGCGCCAGCAGCGAGAACAGGGGCTCTCAGCCCCAGCATTTT.

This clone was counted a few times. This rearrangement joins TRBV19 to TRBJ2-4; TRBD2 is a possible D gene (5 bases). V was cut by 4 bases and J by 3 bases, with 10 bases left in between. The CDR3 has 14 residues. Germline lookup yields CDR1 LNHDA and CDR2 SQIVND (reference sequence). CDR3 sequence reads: CASSTRGGKNIQYF. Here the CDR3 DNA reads TGTGCCAGTAGTACACGGGGTGGCAAAAACATTCAGTACTTC.

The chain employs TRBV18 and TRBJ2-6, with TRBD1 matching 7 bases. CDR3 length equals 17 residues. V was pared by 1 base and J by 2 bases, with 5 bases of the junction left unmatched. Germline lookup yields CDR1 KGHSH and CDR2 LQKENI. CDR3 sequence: CASSPQGALAGANVLTF. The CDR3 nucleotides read TGTGCCAGCTCACCACAGGGGGCCCTGGCTGGGGCCAACGTCCTGACTTTC.

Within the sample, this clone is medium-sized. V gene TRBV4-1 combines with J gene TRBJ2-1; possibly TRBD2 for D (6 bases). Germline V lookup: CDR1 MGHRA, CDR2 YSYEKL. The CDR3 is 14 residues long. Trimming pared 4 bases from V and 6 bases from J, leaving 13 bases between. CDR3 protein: CASSRVGEVNEQFF. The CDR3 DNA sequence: TGCGCCAGCAGCCGAGTGGGGGAGGTCAATGAGCAGTTCTTC.

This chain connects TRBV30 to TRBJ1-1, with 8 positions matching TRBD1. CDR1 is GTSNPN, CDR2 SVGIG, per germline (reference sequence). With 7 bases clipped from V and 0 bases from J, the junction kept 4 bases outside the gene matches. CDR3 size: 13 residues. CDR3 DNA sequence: TGTGCCTTAATGACAGGGGTGAACACTGAAGCTTTCTTT. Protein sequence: CALMTGVNTEAFF.

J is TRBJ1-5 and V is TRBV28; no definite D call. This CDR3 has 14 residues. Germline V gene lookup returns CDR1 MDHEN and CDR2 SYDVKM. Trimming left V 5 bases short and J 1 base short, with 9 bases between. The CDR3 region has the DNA TGTGCCAGCAGTCCCTCGGGAAGCAATCAGCCCCAGCATTTT. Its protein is CASSPSGSNQPQHF.

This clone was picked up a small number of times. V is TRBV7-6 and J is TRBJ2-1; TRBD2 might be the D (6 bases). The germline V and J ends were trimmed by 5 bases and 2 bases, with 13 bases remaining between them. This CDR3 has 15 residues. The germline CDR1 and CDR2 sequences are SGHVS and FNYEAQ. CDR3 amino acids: CASSQLAQTYNEQFF. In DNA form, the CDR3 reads TGTGCCAGCAGCCAACTAGCCCAGACCTACAATGAGCAGTTCTTC.

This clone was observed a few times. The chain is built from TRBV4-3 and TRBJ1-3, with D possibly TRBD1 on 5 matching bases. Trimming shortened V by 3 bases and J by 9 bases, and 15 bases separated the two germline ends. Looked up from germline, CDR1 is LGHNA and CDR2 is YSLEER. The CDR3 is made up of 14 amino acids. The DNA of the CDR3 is TGCGCCAGCAGCCAGACAGATATTTTAGGCACCATATATTTT. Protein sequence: CASSQTDILGTIYF.

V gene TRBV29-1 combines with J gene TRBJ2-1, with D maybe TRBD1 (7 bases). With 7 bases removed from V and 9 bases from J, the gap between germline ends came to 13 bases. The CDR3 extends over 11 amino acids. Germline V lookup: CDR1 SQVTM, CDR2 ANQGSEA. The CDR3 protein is CSGRQGGEQFF. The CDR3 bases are TGCAGCGGCCGCCAGGGGGGTGAGCAGTTCTTC.

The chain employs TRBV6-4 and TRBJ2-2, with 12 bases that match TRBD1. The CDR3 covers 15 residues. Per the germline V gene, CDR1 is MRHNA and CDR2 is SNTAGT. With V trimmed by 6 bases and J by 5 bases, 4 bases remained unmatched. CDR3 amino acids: CASSPGQGATGELFF. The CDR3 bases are TGTGCCAGCAGCCCGGGACAGGGGGCGACCGGGGAGCTGTTTTTT.

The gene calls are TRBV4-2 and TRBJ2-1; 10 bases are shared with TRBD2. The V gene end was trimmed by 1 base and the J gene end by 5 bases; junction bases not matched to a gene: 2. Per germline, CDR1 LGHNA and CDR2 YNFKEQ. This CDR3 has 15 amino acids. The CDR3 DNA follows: TGTGCCAGCAGCCAAGGTCTAGCGGGGGACAATGAGCAGTTCTTC. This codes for CASSQGLAGDNEQFF.

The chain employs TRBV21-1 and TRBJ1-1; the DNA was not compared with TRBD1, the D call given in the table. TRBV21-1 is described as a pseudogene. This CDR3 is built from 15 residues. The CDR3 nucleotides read TGTGCCAGCAGCCCAGGGCAGACAGGCAACACTGAAGCTTTCTTT. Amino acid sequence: CASSPGQTGNTEAFF.

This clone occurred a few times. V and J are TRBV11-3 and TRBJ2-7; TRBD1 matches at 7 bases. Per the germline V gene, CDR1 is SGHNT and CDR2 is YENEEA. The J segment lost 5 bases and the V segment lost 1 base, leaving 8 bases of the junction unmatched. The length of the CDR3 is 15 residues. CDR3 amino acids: CASSLARDRVHEQYF. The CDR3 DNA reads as TGTGCCAGCAGCTTAGCCCGGGACAGAGTCCACGAGCAGTACTTC.

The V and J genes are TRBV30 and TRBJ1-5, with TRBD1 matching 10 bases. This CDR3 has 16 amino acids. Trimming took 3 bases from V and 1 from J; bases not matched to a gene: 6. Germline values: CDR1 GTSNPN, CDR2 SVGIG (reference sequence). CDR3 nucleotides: TGTGCCTGGAGCCGGGACAGGGGTGGAAGCAATCAGCCCCAGCATTTT. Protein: CAWSRDRGGSNQPQHF.

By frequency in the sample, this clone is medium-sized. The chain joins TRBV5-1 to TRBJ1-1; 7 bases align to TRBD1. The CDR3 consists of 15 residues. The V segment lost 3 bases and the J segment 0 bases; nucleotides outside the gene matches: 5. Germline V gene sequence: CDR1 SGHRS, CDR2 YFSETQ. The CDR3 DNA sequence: TGCGCCAGCAGCTCAGGGGGTTCCTTGAACACTGAAGCTTTCTTT. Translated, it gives CASSSGGSLNTEAFF. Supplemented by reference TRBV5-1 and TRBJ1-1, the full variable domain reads KAGVTQTPRYLIKTRGQQVTLSCSPISGHRSVSWYQQTPGQGLQFLFEYFSETQRNKGNFPGRFSGRQFSNSRSEMNVSTLELGDSALYLCASSSGGSLNTEAFFGQGTRLTVV.

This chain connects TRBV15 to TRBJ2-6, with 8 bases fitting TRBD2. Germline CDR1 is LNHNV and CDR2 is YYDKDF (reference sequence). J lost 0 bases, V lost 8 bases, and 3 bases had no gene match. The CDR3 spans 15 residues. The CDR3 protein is CATRGGLSGANVLTF. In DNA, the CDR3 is TGTGCCACCCGGGGGGGCCTCTCTGGGGCCAACGTCCTGACTTTC.